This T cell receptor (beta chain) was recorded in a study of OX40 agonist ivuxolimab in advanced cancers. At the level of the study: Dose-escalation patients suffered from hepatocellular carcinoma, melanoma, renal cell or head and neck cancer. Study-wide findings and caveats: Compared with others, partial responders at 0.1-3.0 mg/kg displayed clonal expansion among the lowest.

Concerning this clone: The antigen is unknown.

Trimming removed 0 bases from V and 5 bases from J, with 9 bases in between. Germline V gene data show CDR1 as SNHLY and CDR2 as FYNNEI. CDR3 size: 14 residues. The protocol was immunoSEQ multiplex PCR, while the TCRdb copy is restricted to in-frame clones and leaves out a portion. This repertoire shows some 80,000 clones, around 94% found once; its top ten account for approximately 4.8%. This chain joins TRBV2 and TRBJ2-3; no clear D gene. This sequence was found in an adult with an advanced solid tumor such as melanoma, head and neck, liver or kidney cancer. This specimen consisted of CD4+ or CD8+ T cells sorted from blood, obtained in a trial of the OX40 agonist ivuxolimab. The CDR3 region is CASSEAKWGDTQYF. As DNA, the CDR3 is TGTGCCAGCAGTGAAGCTAAATGGGGAGATACGCAGTATTTT.